Listed below are T cell receptor beta chains from one sample, sequenced in a study of graft-versus-host responses after intestinal transplantation. Which antigens these TCRs recognize remains unknown. Profiled with immunoSEQ multiplex PCR; TCRdb holds only in-frame clones, not every one. The profile covers around 120,000 clones, with less than 95% appearing a single time and about 0.18% taken by the ten largest. This sample comprised unstimulated CD4+ T cells sorted from spleen or lymph node cells, obtained before intestinal transplant. The receptors were gathered from a human donor who received an intestinal transplant. Each CDR3 is given with its conserved first and last residue. A D gene is named only where the DNA matches it firmly. The size of a clone is reported for some rows only, either as once, few or many, or as a class for expanded clones.

size,D,J,V,DNA,CDR3
-,TRBD2,TRBJ2-7,TRBV18,TGTGCCAGCTCGACTAGCGGGAGCGAGCAGTACTTC,CASSTSGSEQYF
-,-,TRBJ2-1,TRBV30,TGTGCCTGGAGTGTACTCGGATTAGCGGAGCAGTTCTTC,CAWSVLGLAEQFF
-,-,TRBJ2-3,TRBV29-1,TGCAGCGTTGGGGGCAGGTACACAGATACGCAGTATTTT,CSVGGRYTDTQYF
once,-,TRBJ1-4,TRBV5-1,TGCGCCAGCAGCGAGACAGTCACTAATGAAAAACTGTTTTTT,CASSETVTNEKLFF
-,-,TRBJ2-7,TRBV7-2,TGTGCCAGCAGCTTACAACTAGGTGACGAGCAGTACTTC,CASSLQLGDEQYF
-,-,TRBJ2-5,TRBV28,TGTGCCAGCAGGCAAGCAGGTGGTGCCCAAGAGACCCAGTACTTC,CASRQAGGAQETQYF
-,-,TRBJ2-3,TRBV6-5,TGTGCCAGCAGGGATGGGGGGGCCCACGCAGATACGCAGTATTTT,CASRDGGAHADTQYF
-,TRBD1,TRBJ1-1,TRBV5-1,TGCGCCAGCAGCAGGGGGACAGGGGAACCTGAAGCTTTCTTT,CASSRGTGEPEAFF
-,TRBD2,TRBJ2-1,TRBV9,TGTGCCAGCAGCGCCGTCCGTTCTAGCGGGGACAATGAGCAGTTCTTC,CASSAVRSSGDNEQFF
few,TRBD1,TRBJ1-5,TRBV28,TGTGCCAGCAGACCTGGGACAGCAAATCAGCCCCAGCATTTT,CASRPGTANQPQHF
-,-,TRBJ1-1,TRBV7-8,TGTGCCAGCAGCCCCCGGCGGGACACTGAAGCTTTCTTT,CASSPRRDTEAFF
-,-,TRBJ1-5,TRBV6-1,TGTGCCAGCAGTGATTCAGGAACGAGTCAGCCCCAGCATTTT,CASSDSGTSQPQHF
-,-,TRBJ1-2,TRBV6-5,TGTGCCAGCAGGGATACACGGCCAGGCTATGGCTACACCTTC,CASRDTRPGYGYTF
-,TRBD1,TRBJ2-4,TRBV5-1,TGCGCCAGCAGCCCGGAGAGAGGACAGGCGATTGCCAAAAACATTCAGTACTTC,CASSPERGQAIAKNIQYF
-,TRBD1,TRBJ2-5,TRBV5-6,TGTGCCAGCAGCTTGAGGCGGACAGGGGAGGTGGAGACCCAGTACTTC,CASSLRRTGEVETQYF
-,-,TRBJ1-6,TRBV19,TGTGCCAGTAGTATCTTGGCAGAAAATTCACCCCTCCACTTT,CASSILAENSPLHF
-,-,TRBJ2-5,TRBV28,TGTGCCAGCAGTTTCCAGGTTCAAGAGACCCAGTACTTC,CASSFQVQETQYF
-,TRBD2,TRBJ2-7,TRBV5-1,TGCGCCAGCAGCTTGGGCTTTCGGGGAGGGGTCTACGAGCAGTACTTC,CASSLGFRGGVYEQYF
-,TRBD1,TRBJ1-2,TRBV18,TGTGCCAGCTCACCATCAGGGGGGTTCTATGGCTACACCTTC,CASSPSGGFYGYTF
-,-,TRBJ1-2,TRBV11-2,TGTGCCAGCAGCTTAGGGAACAGAGTGGGTGGCTACACCTTC,CASSLGNRVGGYTF
-,-,TRBJ2-7,TRBV28,TGTGCCAGCGCCGACGGAGCCTACGAGCAGTACTTC,CASADGAYEQYF
-,-,TRBJ2-2,TRBV30,TGTGCCTGGAGACCCACACGGAGAAGGGGGGAGCTGTTTTTT,CAWRPTRRRGELFF
-,-,TRBJ2-1,TRBV5-1,TGCGCCAGCAGCTTGGTTGGGCGGGCTGACCGGGATGAGCAGTTCTTC,CASSLVGRADRDEQFF
few,-,TRBJ1-1,TRBV6-5,TGTGCCAGCAGGCACGGGGGGGCTGGGGCTTTCTTT,CASRHGGAGAFF
-,-,TRBJ2-1,TRBV19,TGTGCCAGTAGTATAGGACAGATCGGCAATGAGCAGTTCTTC,CASSIGQIGNEQFF
-,TRBD1,TRBJ1-1,TRBV4-3,TGCGCCAGCAGCGTCGACAGGGAGACTGAAGCTTTCTTT,CASSVDRETEAFF
-,TRBD1,TRBJ1-4,TRBV19,TGTGCCAGTAGTCTAACAGGGGTGCCTAATGAAAAACTGTTTTTT,CASSLTGVPNEKLFF
-,-,TRBJ1-2,TRBV7-2,TGTGCCAGCAGCCTTCAGGGGAACTATGGCTACACCTTC,CASSLQGNYGYTF
-,-,TRBJ2-3,TRBV6-4,TGTGCCAGCAGTGTTGAAGCGTGGACAGATACGCAGTATTTT,CASSVEAWTDTQYF
-,TRBD1,TRBJ2-5,TRBV19,TGTGCCAGTAGTCCAAGGACAGGGGGGGGAGAGACCCAGTACTTC,CASSPRTGGGETQYF
-,-,TRBJ1-2,TRBV5-1,TGCGCCAGCAGCTTGGGAGAAGGGGCCGCGAACTATGGCTACACCTTC,CASSLGEGAANYGYTF
-,-,TRBJ2-1,TRBV9,TGTGCCAGCAGCGGCCTGCGGGGCAATGAGCAGTTCTTC,CASSGLRGNEQFF
few,-,TRBJ1-2,TRBV6-1,TGTGCCAGCAGGCTAAACAGCCCCTATGGCTACACCTTC,CASRLNSPYGYTF
-,TRBD2,TRBJ2-1,TRBV9,TGTGCCAGCACCCCTGGGGTAGCGGGGACGCTATACAATGAGCAGTTCTTC,CASTPGVAGTLYNEQFF
-,TRBD2,TRBJ2-7,TRBV5-1,TGCGCCAGCAGCTTGGAGGGACTAGCGCGGAACGAGCAGTACTTC,CASSLEGLARNEQYF
-,-,TRBJ2-1,TRBV13,TGTGCCAGCAGCTTAGTTCCCCGAACTGACAATGAGCAGTTCTTC,CASSLVPRTDNEQFF
-,-,TRBJ1-1,TRBV19,TGTGCCAGTAGCCCAACACCGAACACTGAAGCTTTCTTT,CASSPTPNTEAFF
-,-,TRBJ1-5,TRBV23-1,TGCGCCAGCAGTCAATTAAAGGCGGCAACTGCAGGGAATCAGCCCCAGCATTTT,CASSQLKAATAGNQPQHF
-,-,TRBJ2-3,TRBV18,TGTGCCAGCCGGCAGACTAGCACAGATACGCAGTATTTT,CASRQTSTDTQYF
-,TRBD2,TRBJ2-1,TRBV10-2,TGCGCCACCAAAACCGGGACTAGCGGGAGGGCAGGTGAGCAGTTCTTC,CATKTGTSGRAGEQFF
-,-,TRBJ2-1,TRBV28,TGTGCCAGCAGCTCCGGGACATTGACCTACAATGAGCAGTTCTTC,CASSSGTLTYNEQFF
-,-,TRBJ2-1,TRBV7-3,TGTGCCAGCAGCGCTGGACAGTACAATGAGCAGTTCTTC,CASSAGQYNEQFF
-,-,TRBJ1-1,TRBV2,TGTGCCAGCTCGGGGGATAGGGGCACTGAAGCTTTCTTT,CASSGDRGTEAFF
-,TRBD1,TRBJ1-1,TRBV6-5,TGTGCCAGCAGGAAGAGACAGGGGTGGGCCACTGAAGCTTTCTTT,CASRKRQGWATEAFF
-,-,TRBJ2-7,TRBV6-5,TGTGCCAGCAGTAAACATTACGAGCAGTACTTC,CASSKHYEQYF
-,TRBD2,TRBJ2-7,TRBV10-3,TGTGCCACCGGACTAGCGGGAGTCTCCTACGAGCAGTACTTC,CATGLAGVSYEQYF
-,TRBD2,TRBJ2-3,TRBV4-1,TGCGCCAGCAGCCGGACTAGCGGGAGCACAGATACGCAGTATTTT,CASSRTSGSTDTQYF
once,TRBD2,TRBJ2-5,TRBV7-9,TGTGCCAGCAGCCATGGGGGGGGGACAGAGACCCAGTACTTC,CASSHGGGTETQYF